What follows are 32 T cell receptor beta chains derived from one specimen sequenced in a study of cytotoxic CD8 clonotypes in ibrutinib-treated CLL. Libraries were prepared by immunoSEQ multiplex PCR; TCRdb keeps only in-frame clonotypes and omits some of them. The sample includes about 50,000 clones, around 52% of them seen just once. Sample: PBMCs, taken after 24 months of ibrutinib treatment. The receptors shown here come from a human donor with chronic lymphocytic leukemia.

The chain has TRBV28 and TRBJ2-3; D call uncertain. The CDR3 runs to 14 residues. The V gene lost 1 base and the J gene lost 0 bases, with 5 bases spanning the gap. From germline, CDR1 is MDHEN and CDR2 SYDVKM. In DNA, the CDR3 is TGTGCCAGCAGTTTATTGGGGAGCACAGATACGCAGTATTTT. Its translation: CASSLLGSTDTQYF.

This clone was seen more than once but under ten times. The V and J genes are TRBV2 and TRBJ2-3, with 8 bases aligning to TRBD2. Germline CDR1 SNHLY, CDR2 FYNNEI. V lost 1 base and J lost 0; bases outside the gene matches: 6. This CDR3 is built from 17 residues. Here the CDR3 DNA reads TGTGCCAGCAGTGAAGGCAAGCGGGGGCCTAGCACAGATACGCAGTATTTT. Residues: CASSEGKRGPSTDTQYF.

The chain couples TRBV27 to TRBJ2-3, with D uncertain. Trimming removed 6 bases at V and 6 bases at J, with 10 bases between. CDR1 and CDR2 (germline): MNHEY, SMNVEV (reference sequence). The CDR3 covers 12 residues. This CDR3 is CASSPFGDTQYF. In DNA, the CDR3 is TGTGCCAGCAGCCCCTTTGGGGATACGCAGTATTTT.

In DNA form, the CDR3 reads TGTGCCATCAGTGGGACTCTCACCGGGGAGCTGTTTTTT. The encoded protein is CAISGTLTGELFF. The chain employs TRBV10-3 and TRBJ2-2, with a weak D call TRBD2 (5 bases). V was shortened by 4 bases and J by 4 bases, with 7 bases between the two germline ends. The CDR3 is made up of 13 amino acids. Looked up from germline, CDR1 is ENHRY and CDR2 is SYGVKD.

The chain is built from TRBV5-6 and TRBJ2-5, with 9 bases that match TRBD1. This CDR3 region has 16 residues. V trimming: 4 bases; J trimming: 1 base; junction bases outside the gene matches: 8. Germline CDR1 is SGHDT and CDR2 is YYEEEE. The CDR3 sequence: CASSGRDRVSQETQYF. The CDR3 DNA sequence: TGTGCCAGCAGCGGCCGGGACAGGGTCTCCCAAGAGACCCAGTACTTC. Using reference TRBV5-6 and TRBJ2-5 for the parts outside the CDR3, the full variable domain is DAGVTQSPTHLIKTRGQQVTLRCSPKSGHDTVSWYQQALGQGPQFIFQYYEEEERQRGNFPDRFSGHQFPNYSSELNVNALLLGDSALYLCASSGRDRVSQETQYFGPGTRLLVL.

This clone has only a few counts. This chain joins TRBV9 and TRBJ1-2; 7 bases are shared with TRBD1. The ends lost 3 bases at V and 0 bases at J; junction bases unmatched: 5. The CDR3 sequence is 15 residues long. Germline values: CDR1 SGDLS, CDR2 YYNGEE. This CDR3 is CASSGGGQSNYGYTF. DNA of the CDR3: TGTGCCAGCAGCGGAGGGGGACAGTCTAACTATGGCTACACCTTC. Based on the CDR3 plus reference TRBV9 and TRBJ1-2, the full variable domain is DSGVTQTPKHLITATGQRVTLRCSPRSGDLSVYWYQQSLDQGLQFLIQYYNGEERAKGNILERFSAQQFPDLHSELNLSSLELGDSALYFCASSGGGQSNYGYTFGSGTRLTVV.

The chain joins TRBV19 to TRBJ2-7, with 9 bases fitting TRBD1. The germline CDR1 and CDR2 sequences are LNHDA and SQIVND (reference sequence). Unmatched junction bases numbered 4, after V lost 5 bases and J lost 5 bases. This CDR3 is 13 amino acids long. This CDR3 is CASSPRTGDEQYF. In DNA form, the CDR3 reads TGTGCCAGTAGTCCCCGGACAGGGGACGAGCAGTACTTC.

The chain couples TRBV7-8 to TRBJ2-7; D is uncertain. This CDR3 is built from 13 residues. Trimming took off 5 bases at V and 4 bases at J, with 12 bases between the two ends. Germline CDR1 is SGHVS and CDR2 is FQNEAQ. The CDR3, as DNA: TGTGCCAGCAGCCCCCCCGCCGGGTACGAGCAGTACTTC. Its translation: CASSPPAGYEQYF.

This chain connects TRBV7-9 to TRBJ1-1; 9 bases align to TRBD1. Germline V gene lookup returns CDR1 SEHNR and CDR2 FQNEAQ (reference sequence). The CDR3 runs to 17 residues. V lost 4 bases to trimming and J lost 3 bases; unmatched junction nucleotides: 12. The CDR3 DNA follows: TGTGCCAGCAGCTCGAACCCCGGGACAGGGTCGGACACTGAAGCTTTCTTT. Translation: CASSSNPGTGSDTEAFF.

The sample holds a few counts of this clone. This rearrangement joins TRBV19 to TRBJ2-2; a possible D gene is TRBD2 (7 bases). Germline V gives CDR1 LNHDA, CDR2 SQIVND (reference sequence). Trimming left V 11 bases short and J 6 bases short, with 22 bases between. The CDR3 is 15 residues long. The CDR3 DNA reads as TGTGCCTCCACCGGGGGCAGCGGGGAGGCCGGGGAGCTGTTTTTT. Translated, it gives CASTGGSGEAGELFF. Full variable domain (remainder filled in from reference TRBV19 and TRBJ2-2): DGGITQSPKYLFRKEGQNVTLSCEQNLNHDAMYWYRQDPGQGLRLIYYSQIVNDFQKGDIAEGYSVSREKKESFPLTVTSAQKNPTAFYLCASTGGSGEAGELFFGEGSRLTVL.

The CDR3: CASGYGYTF. The CDR3 DNA follows: TGTGCCAGCGGGTATGGCTACACCTTC. V usage is TRBV2 and J usage is TRBJ1-2, with D unresolved. Germline CDR1 SNHLY, CDR2 FYNNEI. This CDR3 is built from 9 residues. Trimming left V 8 bases short and J 5 bases short, with 3 bases between.

This clone was counted a few times. The chain has TRBV14 and TRBJ1-2; possibly TRBD1 for D (5 bases). The ends were cut back, 1 base at V and 3 bases at J, with 9 bases in the middle. This CDR3 contains 14 residues. The germline V gene encodes CDR1 SGHDN and CDR2 FVKESK. The CDR3 reads CASSQGQGDYGYTF. DNA of the CDR3: TGTGCCAGCAGCCAAGGGCAGGGAGACTATGGCTACACCTTC.

This clone was seen a few times. The chain has TRBV6-1 and TRBJ1-6; weak D call: TRBD1 (5 bases). Trimming took off 7 bases at V and 9 bases at J, with 19 bases between the two ends. The CDR3 covers 15 residues. CDR1 is MNHNS, CDR2 SASEGT, per germline. CDR3 in amino acids: CASTPEMQGVSPLHF. The CDR3 DNA is TGTGCCAGCACCCCCGAGATGCAGGGAGTTTCACCCCTCCACTTT.

CDR3 loop: CASRRQPQSTDTQYF. The CDR3, as DNA: TGTGCCAGCAGGCGACAGCCCCAAAGCACAGATACGCAGTATTTT. The chain has TRBV2 and TRBJ2-3; a weak D match, TRBD1 (5 bases). Trimming took 6 bases from V and 0 from J, leaving 13 bases between them. CDR3 length equals 15 residues. Germline V gene data show CDR1 as SNHLY and CDR2 as FYNNEI. The variable domain in full, completed from reference TRBV2 and TRBJ2-3, reads EPEVTQTPSHQVTQMGQEVILRCVPISNHLYFYWYRQILGQKVEFLVSFYNNEISEKSEIFDDQFSVERPDGSNFTLKIRSTKLEDSAMYFCASRRQPQSTDTQYFGPGTRLTVL.

The chain is built from TRBV19 and TRBJ2-5; 7 positions match TRBD2. V was pared by 3 bases and J by 4 bases, with 5 bases of the junction left unmatched. The germline V gene has CDR1 LNHDA and CDR2 SQIVND (reference sequence). This CDR3 is 14 amino acids long. CDR3 sequence (DNA): TGTGCCAGTAGTATGGACGCGGGGGTAGAGACCCAGTACTTC. Protein product: CASSMDAGVETQYF.

This clone showed up just a few times. The chain has TRBV12-5 and TRBJ1-1; no reliable D call. This CDR3 region has 11 residues. V was shortened by 5 bases and J by 6 bases, with 7 bases between the two germline ends. The germline CDR1 and CDR2 sequences are LGHNT and FRNRAP. Here the CDR3 reads CASGPSAEAFF. The CDR3 nucleotides are TGTGCTAGTGGTCCCTCTGCTGAAGCTTTCTTT.

The chain uses TRBV6-6 and TRBJ2-3; 7 bases are shared with TRBD2. Germline CDR1 MNHNY, CDR2 SVGAGI (reference sequence). The CDR3 has 16 residues. Losses at the gene ends were 5 bases for V and 4 bases for J; bases not matched to a gene: 12. The CDR3 is CASSRNGGRGADTQYF. In DNA form, the CDR3 reads TGTGCCAGCAGTCGAAACGGGGGGAGGGGTGCAGATACGCAGTATTTT.

The V call is TRBV27, the J call TRBJ1-5; possible D gene TRBD1, 6 bases. This CDR3 spans 15 amino acids. V was trimmed by 0 bases and J by 7 bases, leaving 13 bases between them. Per germline, CDR1 MNHEY and CDR2 SMNVEV (reference sequence). The CDR3 nucleotides read TGTGCCAGCAGTTTATCGATAGGGGGATGGCAGCCCCAGCATTTT. Protein product: CASSLSIGGWQPQHF.

The rearrangement joins TRBV10-3 to TRBJ2-5, with D possibly TRBD2 on 6 matching bases. Trimming left V 6 bases short and J 3 bases short, with 17 bases between. The CDR3 is made up of 15 amino acids. Per the germline V gene, CDR1 is ENHRY and CDR2 is SYGVKD. The chain's CDR3 is CAISNRLEGEETQYF. In DNA form, the CDR3 reads TGTGCCATCAGCAACAGGTTGGAGGGTGAAGAGACCCAGTACTTC.

The gene calls are TRBV2 and TRBJ1-4; no definite D call. The CDR3 totals 12 residues. CDR1 and CDR2 from the germline V gene are SNHLY and FYNNEI. V lost 6 bases and J lost 4, with 6 bases in between. The CDR3: CASRGFNEKLFF. CDR3 bases: TGTGCCAGCAGGGGATTTAATGAAAAACTGTTTTTT.

By frequency in the sample, this clone is medium-sized (0.01 to 0.1%). CDR3 region: CASSLRREDEKLFF. Written as DNA, the CDR3 is TGTGCCAGCAGCTTGCGCAGGGAGGATGAAAAACTGTTTTTT. The chain is built from TRBV7-9 and TRBJ1-4, with D perhaps matching TRBD1 (5 bases). The CDR3 totals 14 residues. V dropped 3 bases and J dropped 6 bases, with 11 bases sitting between them. Per germline, CDR1 SEHNR and CDR2 FQNEAQ (reference sequence).

This chain links TRBV29-1 with TRBJ2-1; 8 nucleotides line up with TRBD1. Germline values: CDR1 SQVTM, CDR2 ANQGSEA. The CDR3 is 14 residues long. Losses at the gene ends were 4 bases for V and 2 bases for J; bases not matched to a gene: 4. The CDR3 bases are TGCAGCGTTGTGGGACAGGTTACCTACAATGAGCAGTTCTTC. Translation gives CSVVGQVTYNEQFF.

The chain couples TRBV19 to TRBJ1-5, with D tentatively TRBD1 (5 bases). V was shortened by 10 bases and J by 4 bases, with 17 bases between the two germline ends. The germline V gene encodes CDR1 LNHDA and CDR2 SQIVND (reference sequence). This CDR3 is built from 14 residues. This CDR3 is CAIGGDSRNQPQHF. In nucleotides, the CDR3 is TGTGCCATCGGCGGCGACAGCCGAAATCAGCCCCAGCATTTT.

V usage is TRBV2 and J usage is TRBJ1-1; no firm D call. Germline lookup yields CDR1 SNHLY and CDR2 FYNNEI. Trimming stripped 0 bases from V and 8 bases from J, with 7 bases between. This CDR3 contains 12 residues. The CDR3 sequence is CASSEAWGEAFF. Written as DNA, the CDR3 is TGTGCCAGCAGTGAAGCCTGGGGAGAAGCTTTCTTT.

This chain links TRBV2 with TRBJ2-7, with TRBD1 identical over 10 bases. The CDR3 totals 12 residues. The ends lost 8 bases at V and 3 bases at J; junction bases unmatched: 1. Per the germline V gene, CDR1 is SNHLY and CDR2 is FYNNEI. DNA of the CDR3: TGTGCCAGCCGGGACAGGGGCTACGAGCAGTACTTC. Its protein product is CASRDRGYEQYF.

This CDR3 is CASSGGRAKNIQYF. CDR3 in DNA: TGTGCCAGCTCGGGGGGGCGGGCCAAAAACATTCAGTACTTC. The J gene is TRBJ2-4, the V gene TRBV2, with 8 bases lining up with TRBD2. This CDR3 region has 14 residues. The germline CDR1 and CDR2 sequences are SNHLY and FYNNEI. Trimming removed 8 bases from V and 1 base from J; junction bases left unmatched: 4.

Only a few counts were recorded for this clone. The J gene is TRBJ2-1, the V gene TRBV29-1, with 7 bases that match TRBD1. CDR1 SQVTM and CDR2 ANQGSEA come from the germline V gene. The junction had 7 bases not matched to a gene; V was cut back by 6 bases and J by 8 bases. This CDR3 spans 12 amino acids. This chain's CDR3 is CSVHRGSYEQFF. The CDR3 DNA sequence: TGCAGCGTCCACAGGGGCAGCTATGAGCAGTTCTTC.

The chain joins TRBV2 to TRBJ2-3; 12 nucleotides line up with TRBD2. J lost 0 bases, V lost 7 bases, and 5 bases had no gene match. CDR3 length: 16 amino acids. CDR1 SNHLY and CDR2 FYNNEI come from the germline V gene. CDR3 protein: CASNLAGGVSTDTQYF. Written as DNA, the CDR3 is TGTGCCAGCAACCTAGCGGGGGGGGTGAGCACAGATACGCAGTATTTT.

The V call is TRBV27, the J call TRBJ1-1, with a possible D match to TRBD1 (5 bases). V lost 5 bases and J 7 bases, leaving 17 bases between the germline ends. CDR3 size: 14 residues. Germline V gives CDR1 MNHEY, CDR2 SMNVEV (reference sequence). In DNA, the CDR3 is TGTGCCAGCAGTCCCGTGGACAAGCCGTATGAAGCTTTCTTT. Its protein is CASSPVDKPYEAFF.

In this sample, this clone turned up a few times. The chain employs TRBV2 and TRBJ1-1, with TRBD1 as a possible D gene (6 bases). V was cut by 5 bases and J by 1 base, with 14 bases left in between. Germline-derived CDR1 and CDR2 are SNHLY and FYNNEI. The CDR3 totals 15 residues. The CDR3 protein is CASSRGAGTNTEAFF. The CDR3 region has the DNA TGTGCCAGCAGTCGGGGGGCTGGGACGAACACTGAAGCTTTCTTT. The whole variable domain, remainder taken from reference TRBV2 and TRBJ1-1, is EPEVTQTPSHQVTQMGQEVILRCVPISNHLYFYWYRQILGQKVEFLVSFYNNEISEKSEIFDDQFSVERPDGSNFTLKIRSTKLEDSAMYFCASSRGAGTNTEAFFGQGTRLTVV.

This clone was counted a few times. V is TRBV6-5 and J is TRBJ2-7; D might be TRBD1 or TRBD2, each matching 6 bases. V lost 5 bases and J 4 bases, leaving 15 bases between the germline ends. Germline assignment: CDR1 MNHEY and CDR2 SVGAGI. The CDR3 covers 14 residues. CDR3 bases: TGTGCCAGCAGTCCATTAGGGGGGCGATACGAGCAGTACTTC. Encoded protein: CASSPLGGRYEQYF.

The V gene is TRBV2, the J gene TRBJ1-5, with 7 bases aligning to TRBD1. The CDR3 runs 14 residues. Germline trimming cut 4 bases from V and 6 bases from J; bases unmatched to any gene: 6. The germline CDR1 and CDR2 sequences are SNHLY and FYNNEI. CDR3 DNA sequence: TGTGCCAGCAGTGGGGAAGGGGGCAGTCAGCCCCAGCATTTT. Encoded protein: CASSGEGGSQPQHF.